The sample holds a few counts of the clone carrying this T cell receptor beta chain. What it binds is not known. Trimming pared 0 bases from V and 10 bases from J, leaving 17 bases between. Germline V CDR1 and CDR2: DFQATT, SNEGSKA (reference sequence). This CDR3 has 14 residues. MiXCR, run by TCRdb on the reads, gives a single entry per CDR3 protein. The sample records about 310,000 distinct CDR3 sequences, 20% to 25% being singletons. This sample was included in a study of T cell repertoires in cytomegalovirus infection. The wider study: Epitope selection comprised recently identified HLA-C-restricted CMV epitopes and well-studied HLA-B-restricted CMV epitopes.

Notes on the study in general: CMV-specific TCR beta clonotypes restricted by HLA-C dominated the ex vivo response.

The chain has TRBV20-1 and TRBJ2-3, with D tentatively TRBD2 (5 bases). The sequencing here drew on cultured PBMCs, taken from culture after CMV antigen stimulation. The sequence was collected from a human donor in good health (CMV status not recorded). Some clones in this sample may be carry-over from other donors' samples. CDR3 loop: CSARDSRGDAAQYF. CDR3 coding DNA: TGCAGTGCTAGAGACTCTCGGGGTGACGCTGCGCAGTATTTT.